What follows describes a single TCR beta chain. This sample stems from a study of CD8+CD57+ T cells in acquired aplastic anemia. The trim removed 8 bases at V and 7 bases at J, leaving 12 bases unmatched. This CDR3 has 16 amino acids. Germline V lookup: CDR1 SQVTM, CDR2 ANQGSEA. Researchers used genomic DNA as the template to profile TCR beta VDJ and CDR3. TCRdb fed the reads into MiXCR, producing one record per CDR3 protein. This sample has 200,000 to 250,000 distinct CDR3 sequences, with approximately 60% found just once. This clonotype was sampled from a human donor in good health. Sequencing used sorted CD4+, CD8+, or CD8+CD57+ T cells (not recorded which) from PBMCs. The chain carries TRBV29-1 and TRBJ2-2; TRBD2 matches 14 bases. This CDR3 reads CSTSGTSGGWYGELFF. CDR3 nucleotides: TGCAGCACCTCCGGGACTAGCGGGGGCTGGTACGGGGAGCTGTTTTTT.